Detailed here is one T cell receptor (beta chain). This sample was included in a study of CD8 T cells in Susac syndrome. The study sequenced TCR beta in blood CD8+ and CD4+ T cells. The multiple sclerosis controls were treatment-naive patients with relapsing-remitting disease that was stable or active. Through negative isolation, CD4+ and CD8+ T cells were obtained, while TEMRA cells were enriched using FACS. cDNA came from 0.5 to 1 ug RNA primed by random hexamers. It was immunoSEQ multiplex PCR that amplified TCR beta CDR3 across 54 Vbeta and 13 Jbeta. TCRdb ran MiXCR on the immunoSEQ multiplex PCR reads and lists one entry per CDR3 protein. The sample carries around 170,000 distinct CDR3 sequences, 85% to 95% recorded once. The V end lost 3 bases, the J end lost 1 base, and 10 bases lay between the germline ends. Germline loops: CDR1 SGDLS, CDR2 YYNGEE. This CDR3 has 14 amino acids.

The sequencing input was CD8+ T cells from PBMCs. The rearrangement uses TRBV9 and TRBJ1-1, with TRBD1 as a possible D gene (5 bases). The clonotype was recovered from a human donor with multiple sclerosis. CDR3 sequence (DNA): TGTGCCAGCAGCGCCGGGGCGGGGAACACTGAAGCTTTCTTT. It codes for CASSAGAGNTEAFF.